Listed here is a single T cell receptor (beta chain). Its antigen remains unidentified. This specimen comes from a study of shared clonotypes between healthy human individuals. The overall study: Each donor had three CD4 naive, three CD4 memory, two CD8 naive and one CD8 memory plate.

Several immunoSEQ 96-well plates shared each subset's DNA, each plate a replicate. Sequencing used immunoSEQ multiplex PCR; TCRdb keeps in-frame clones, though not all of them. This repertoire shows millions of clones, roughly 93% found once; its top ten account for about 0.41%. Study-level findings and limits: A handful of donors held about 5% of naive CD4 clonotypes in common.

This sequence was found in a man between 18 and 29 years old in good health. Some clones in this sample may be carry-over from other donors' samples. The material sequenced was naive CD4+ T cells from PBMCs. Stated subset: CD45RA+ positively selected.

The CDR3: CASSPLEGVGNEKLFF. The CDR3 coding sequence is TGTGCCAGCAGTCCTCTAGAAGGGGTGGGGAATGAAAAACTGTTTTTT. This chain connects TRBV25-1 to TRBJ1-4, with D perhaps matching TRBD1 (5 bases). V was clipped by 5 bases and J by 5 bases, with 18 bases between them. The CDR3 consists of 16 residues. The germline V gene has CDR1 MGHDK and CDR2 SYGVNS.